This TCR beta chain emerged from a study of T cell clonotyping in hematopoietic cell transplantation (dated by TCRdb to about 2021). In terms of the full investigation: The study collected 135 blood samples from approximately 40 consecutive transplant recipients and their related donors. Patients were recruited between late 2015 and January 2017 and followed until late 2020 or death.

With the immunoSEQ assay, which is a bias-controlled multiplex PCR relying on V- and J-specific primers, TCR beta CDR3 regions were amplified from genomic DNA. A second PCR step added a proprietary barcode and Illumina adapter sequences to the CDR3 amplicons. An Illumina MiSeq instrument was used to sequence the CDR3 libraries. As for the original processing: Export and quality control were performed with immunoSEQ Analyzer 3.0, and downstream analyses were performed with R Bioconductor and Immunarch. Only productive rearrangements in the normalized downsampled data set were used to calculate repertoire metrics. Clonotypes larger than 5 templates in the normalized cohort were defined as pathologically expanded. The Inverse Simpson Index was used to measure repertoire diversity. The non-normalized data set was used for CMV-specificity analyses so that all clonotypes could be captured. This is the immuneACCESS table as TCRdb keeps it, with only in-frame sequences that have V and J called. A part of the clones is gone; compared with another copy, unresolved V genes explain less than half, and the rest is unexplained. V and J calls and clone size are given by that table; D and trimming were obtained from the DNA. The sample table holds 9,500 to 15,000 clones, of which less than 60% were seen once. 9.5% to 12% of the sample is taken by the ten largest.

For TCR beta sequencing, blood samples came from the related transplant donors. Nuclei Lysis Solution was used to extract genomic DNA from fresh or cryopreserved unfractionated peripheral blood mononuclear cells. As encoded in the germline V gene, CDR1 is MNHNS while CDR2 is SASEGT. Unmatched junction bases come to 1, with V trimmed by 1 base and J by 0 bases. Reading from cysteine to phenylalanine, the CDR3 counts 15 amino acids. Only the CDR3 part of the read is kept: 45 bases, read in frame from the first base. Points the paper makes about the study in general: Just a small fraction of recipient repertoires overlapped with donor repertoires, and more than 97% appeared de novo at the given depth. After transplant, TCR diversity in recipients dropped, and pathologically expanded clonotypes increased progressively from day 30 to day 180. Donor and pretransplant recipient Inverse Simpson Index values predicted broader posttransplant TCR repertoire diversity. The sample size was limited, and CD4 and CD8 repertoire contributions could not be separated because cells were not sorted.

The table lists this clone with a few counts. Its antigen remains unidentified. One base away there is no much larger clone; base qualities are not given. The chain joins TRBV6-1 to TRBJ2-3; TRBD2 matches 7 bases in the middle. The sample taken for sequencing was peripheral blood mononuclear cells. The clonotype comes from a middle-aged man in good health. Some clones in this sample may be carry-over from other donors' samples. The nucleotide sequence reads as follows: TGTGCCAGCAGTGAAGAAGCGGGAAGCACAGATACGCAGTATTTT. The translation is CASSEEAGSTDTQYF.